This T cell receptor (beta chain) was sequenced in a study of graft-versus-host responses after intestinal transplantation. For the study at large: Each patient got anti-thymocyte globulin induction, then tacrolimus and steroids for around three years.

CDR3 length: 11 amino acids. Trimming removed 4 bases from V and 4 bases from J, with 5 bases in between. Germline CDR1 reads DFQATT; CDR2 reads SNEGSKA (reference sequence). This table comes from immunoSEQ multiplex PCR, and its TCRdb copy is limited to in-frame clones, with some not included. The table records 85,000 to 95,000 clones, 85% to 95% of them present only once. Study observations and caveats: Allografts of one patient group, those with graft-donor T cell macrochimerism, had high graft-versus-host to host-versus-graft clonal ratios.

To note about this clone: Its antigen is unidentified.

This clonotype was sampled from a human donor who received an intestinal transplant. The sequenced sample was unstimulated CD8+ T cells sorted from spleen or lymph node cells, obtained before intestinal transplant. The chain couples TRBV20-1 to TRBJ1-3; D call uncertain. The CDR3 DNA sequence: TGCAGTGCTAAGGAGGGAAACACCATATATTTT. Translated: CSAKEGNTIYF.